The 27 T cell receptor beta chains reported below all come from one sample, sequenced in a study of T cell clones after liver transplantation. TCRdb's table, derived via immunoSEQ multiplex PCR, lists solely in-frame clones and lacks some. Of over 90,000 clones listed, about 81% are singletons. This specimen consisted of CD4+ T cells from blood, obtained 45 to 50 months after liver transplant. The source is a human patient who received a liver transplant. Some T cells may be transferred from the graft donor.

This rearrangement joins TRBV27 to TRBJ2-7; perhaps D is TRBD1 or TRBD2 (6 bases each). CDR3 length: 15 residues. The germline V gene has CDR1 MNHEY and CDR2 SMNVEV (reference sequence). V gave up 4 bases and J gave up 0 bases, with 13 bases separating them. This CDR3 is CASSSRGGPSYEQYF. CDR3 nucleotides: TGTGCCAGCAGTTCCCGAGGGGGGCCCTCCTACGAGCAGTACTTC.

This clone has just a few counts. The chain employs TRBV18 and TRBJ1-2; possibly TRBD1 for D (5 bases). The CDR3 has 13 residues. Per the germline V gene, CDR1 is KGHSH and CDR2 is LQKENI. V was cut by 4 bases and J by 6 bases, with 12 bases left in between. This chain's CDR3 is CASSRGGSDGYTF. The CDR3 DNA reads as TGTGCCAGCTCACGTGGGGGTTCGGATGGCTACACCTTC.

The chain employs TRBV27 and TRBJ2-1; 10 nucleotides line up with TRBD2. This CDR3 is built from 17 residues. Germline V gives CDR1 MNHEY, CDR2 SMNVEV (reference sequence). J gave up 1 base and V 5 bases, and 8 bases lay outside the gene matches. This CDR3 is CASSLASGSISYNEQFF. The CDR3 DNA is TGTGCCAGCAGTCTTGCTAGCGGGAGTATTTCCTACAATGAGCAGTTCTTC.

The gene calls are TRBV28 and TRBJ2-3; no clear D gene. Germline V gives CDR1 MDHEN, CDR2 SYDVKM. The V end lost 4 bases, the J end lost 4 bases, and 3 bases lay between the germline ends. The CDR3 runs 11 residues. CDR3 bases: TGTGCCAGCAGTTCCCCAGATACGCAGTATTTT. It codes for CASSSPDTQYF.

This clone appeared a single time. V and J are TRBV5-1 and TRBJ2-1; D remains unclear. V shed 1 base and J shed 0 bases, with 14 bases lying between them. CDR3 length: 17 residues. Germline CDR1 SGHRS, CDR2 YFSETQ. The chain's CDR3 is CASSLSLVPSSYNEQFF. The CDR3 DNA is TGCGCCAGCAGCTTGTCTTTGGTCCCGAGCTCCTACAATGAGCAGTTCTTC.

This clone appeared once. The V call is TRBV19, the J call TRBJ1-5; TRBD1 is a possible D gene (5 bases). CDR1 and CDR2 (germline): LNHDA, SQIVND (reference sequence). The CDR3 runs to 15 residues. Trimming left V 1 base short and J 6 bases short, with 13 bases between. CDR3 sequence (DNA): TGTGCCAGTAGTATAGCTGTGACGGGACCTCAGCCCCAGCATTTT. Its translation: CASSIAVTGPQPQHF.

The chain combines TRBV5-6 with TRBJ1-2; no firm D call. V lost 2 bases, J lost 2 bases, and 7 bases lay in between. Germline V gives CDR1 SGHDT, CDR2 YYEEEE. This CDR3 is 13 amino acids long. CDR3 bases: TGTGCCAGCAGCTTCTCCCAAAACTATGGCTACACCTTC. It is translated as CASSFSQNYGYTF.

This rearrangement joins TRBV29-1 to TRBJ1-1, with a tentative D call TRBD1 (5 bases). The germline V gene encodes CDR1 SQVTM and CDR2 ANQGSEA. The CDR3 has 13 amino acids. Between the trimmed V and J ends, which lost 3 bases and 5 bases, there was a span of 13 bases. Written as DNA, the CDR3 is TGCAGCGTTGATGGGGGGATAGGGACTGAAGCTTTCTTT. Translated, it gives CSVDGGIGTEAFF. The full variable domain, completed using reference TRBV29-1 and TRBJ1-1, is SAVISQKPSRDICQRGTSLTIQCQVDSQVTMMFWYRQQPGQSLTLIATANQGSEATYESGFVIDKFPISRPNLTFSTLTVSNMSPEDSSIYLCSVDGGIGTEAFFGQGTRLTVV.

In this sample, this clone turned up once. The chain is built from TRBV9 and TRBJ2-7; TRBD1 agrees at 12 bases. The CDR3 has 16 amino acids. The V gene end was trimmed by 3 bases and the J gene end by 5 bases; junction bases not matched to a gene: 9. Per germline, CDR1 SGDLS and CDR2 YYNGEE. CDR3 residues: CASSASTGTGGNEQYF. The CDR3 DNA reads as TGTGCCAGCAGCGCCTCGACTGGGACAGGGGGCAACGAGCAGTACTTC.

J is TRBJ1-1 and V is TRBV4-3; 7 positions match TRBD1. The CDR3 spans 13 residues. In germline, CDR1 is LGHNA, CDR2 YSLEER. V dropped 1 base and J dropped 6; count of bases not matched to a gene: 2. This CDR3 is CASSQVQGSEAFF. CDR3 DNA sequence: TGCGCCAGCAGCCAAGTACAGGGGTCTGAAGCTTTCTTT.

This clone turned up a few times. V gene TRBV4-1 combines with J gene TRBJ2-3, with D perhaps TRBD2 (5 bases). This CDR3 has 13 amino acids. The germline V and J ends were trimmed by 3 bases and 4 bases, with 8 bases remaining between them. Germline assignment: CDR1 MGHRA and CDR2 YSYEKL. CDR3 DNA sequence: TGCGCCAGCAGCCAGGCACTAGCAGATACGCAGTATTTT. It encodes CASSQALADTQYF.

The V call is TRBV5-6, the J call TRBJ2-2; D uncertain. Germline CDR1 and CDR2: SGHDT and YYEEEE. V lost 5 bases and J lost 7, with 9 bases in between. This CDR3 has 12 residues. The chain's CDR3 is CASSRVIGELFF. The CDR3 DNA reads TGTGCCAGCAGTCGGGTTATCGGGGAGCTGTTTTTT.

This rearrangement joins TRBV7-2 to TRBJ2-1; no definite D call. Trimming pared 4 bases from V and 15 bases from J, leaving 13 bases between. The CDR3 spans 11 residues. Germline V gene lookup returns CDR1 SGHTA and CDR2 FQGNSA. DNA of the CDR3: TGTGCCAGCAGCTCGCTAGTGGATCGGTTCTTC. Amino acid sequence: CASSSLVDRFF.

V and J are TRBV7-9 and TRBJ2-4; D gene ambiguous. Trimming cost V 4 bases and J 0 bases, with 16 bases left between them. Germline V gives CDR1 SEHNR, CDR2 FQNEAQ (reference sequence). CDR3 length: 17 residues. The chain's CDR3 is CASSYEWTLEAKNIQYF. The CDR3 nucleotides read TGTGCCAGCAGCTATGAATGGACGCTTGAAGCCAAAAACATTCAGTACTTC.

This rearrangement joins TRBV19 to TRBJ2-3; TRBD1 is a possible D gene (6 bases). The CDR3 covers 14 residues. V was shortened by 1 base and J by 4 bases, with 9 bases between the two germline ends. Germline V gene lookup returns CDR1 LNHDA and CDR2 SQIVND (reference sequence). In DNA, the CDR3 is TGTGCCAGTAGTATAGGCAGGGGCCCAGATACGCAGTATTTT. Translated: CASSIGRGPDTQYF.

This clone was found a few times. This chain links TRBV18 with TRBJ2-1; 10 bases agree with TRBD2. V lost 4 bases to trimming and J lost 6 bases; unmatched junction nucleotides: 12. This CDR3 region has 17 residues. Germline V lookup: CDR1 KGHSH, CDR2 LQKENI. DNA for the CDR3: TGTGCCAGCTCACGGACAGCCCTATTAGCGGGAGGCAATGAGCAGTTCTTC. As protein: CASSRTALLAGGNEQFF.

The CDR3 bases are TGTGCCAGCAGCATAGGGGGGAGAGGTACTGAAGCTTTCTTT. Its protein is CASSIGGRGTEAFF. The rearrangement uses TRBV27 and TRBJ1-1, with D maybe TRBD1 (6 bases). The CDR3 has 14 amino acids. The V gene lost 6 bases and the J gene lost 5 bases, with 16 bases spanning the gap. Per the germline V gene, CDR1 is MNHEY and CDR2 is SMNVEV (reference sequence).

The CDR3 nucleotides are TGCGCCAGCAGCTTACAGGGGTCGGACGAAAAACTGTTTTTT. This gives the protein CASSLQGSDEKLFF. The chain has TRBV5-1 and TRBJ1-4; the match to TRBD1 covers 7 bases. Trimming cost V 2 bases and J 8 bases; bases outside gene matches: 6. The CDR3 length is 14 residues. The germline V gene has CDR1 SGHRS and CDR2 YFSETQ. The whole variable domain, filled in from reference TRBV5-1 and TRBJ1-4, reads KAGVTQTPRYLIKTRGQQVTLSCSPISGHRSVSWYQQTPGQGLQFLFEYFSETQRNKGNFPGRFSGRQFSNSRSEMNVSTLELGDSALYLCASSLQGSDEKLFFGSGTQLSVL.

This clone was counted once. The chain joins TRBV2 to TRBJ1-2; no clear D gene. From germline, CDR1 is SNHLY and CDR2 FYNNEI. CDR3 length: 16 amino acids. The V gene lost 2 bases and the J gene lost 4 bases, with 17 bases spanning the gap. The CDR3 DNA is TGTGCCAGCAGTGAAATTTCGGGATCCTTTGGCTATGGCTACACCTTC. Residues: CASSEISGSFGYGYTF.

This clone has just a few counts. The genes are TRBV4-1 and TRBJ1-2, with 8 bases identical to TRBD1. With V trimmed by 1 base and J by 9 bases, 4 bases remained unmatched. The CDR3 runs 13 residues. CDR1 is MGHRA and CDR2 is YSYEKL in the germline V gene. CDR3 sequence: CASSQGDRLSYTF. As DNA, the CDR3 is TGCGCCAGCAGCCAAGGGGACAGGCTTAGCTACACCTTC.

This clone was detected only a few times. This chain links TRBV15 with TRBJ2-7, with D maybe TRBD2 (6 bases). Per germline, CDR1 LNHNV and CDR2 YYDKDF (reference sequence). Trimming took off 8 bases at V and 4 bases at J, with 18 bases between the two ends. This CDR3 is built from 14 residues. The DNA of the CDR3 is TGTGCCACCGCCGGTGGCGGGACGTCGTACGAGCAGTACTTC. Translation gives CATAGGGTSYEQYF.

This clone was detected a few times. The V and J genes are TRBV7-3 and TRBJ2-7; 10 bases agree with TRBD1. V was pared by 3 bases and J by 5 bases, with 7 bases of the junction left unmatched. Per the germline V gene, CDR1 is SGHTA and CDR2 is FQGTGA. The CDR3 sequence is 15 residues long. This CDR3 is CASSFGLTGGHEQYF. The CDR3 coding sequence is TGTGCCAGCAGCTTCGGACTGACAGGGGGCCACGAGCAGTACTTC.

In this sample, this clone turned up once. The chain recombines TRBV4-2 with TRBJ1-1; 7 bases line up with TRBD1. Germline values: CDR1 LGHNA, CDR2 YNFKEQ. This CDR3 is built from 19 residues. After removal of 3 bases from V and 4 bases from J, the junction contained 20 bases not matched to a gene. The CDR3 reads CASSHATGTALSTGTEAFF. In DNA, the CDR3 is TGTGCCAGCAGCCACGCCACCGGGACAGCCTTATCAACCGGCACTGAAGCTTTCTTT.

The rearrangement links TRBV7-9 to TRBJ2-1; 8 positions match TRBD2. Germline V gives CDR1 SEHNR, CDR2 FQNEAQ (reference sequence). Germline trimming cut 2 bases from V and 2 bases from J; bases unmatched to any gene: 8. The CDR3 sequence is 17 residues long. DNA of the CDR3: TGTGCCAGCAGCTTAAAGGCGGCGGGAGGTCCCTACAATGAGCAGTTCTTC. The encoded protein is CASSLKAAGGPYNEQFF.

The V gene is TRBV10-3, the J gene TRBJ1-1; a weak D match, TRBD1 (5 bases). V was clipped by 8 bases and J by 3 bases, with 19 bases between them. The germline CDR1 and CDR2 sequences are ENHRY and SYGVKD. The CDR3 totals 15 residues. The CDR3 region has the DNA TGTGCCATCCGAAGGATAGAGGGAGGGGACACTGAAGCTTTCTTT. This translates into CAIRRIEGGDTEAFF.

This clone was observed a few times. This chain joins TRBV7-2 and TRBJ1-5; TRBD1 is a possible D gene (5 bases). This CDR3 spans 14 amino acids. Per germline, CDR1 SGHTA and CDR2 FQGNSA. V was clipped by 4 bases and J by 1 base, with 8 bases between them. The DNA of the CDR3 is TGTGCCAGCAGCTGGGGGGGAAGCAATCAGCCCCAGCATTTT. Translated, it gives CASSWGGSNQPQHF.

The gene calls are TRBV15 and TRBJ2-2, with a weak D call TRBD2 (6 bases). Trimming shortened V by 3 bases and J by 6 bases, and 14 bases separated the two germline ends. Germline-derived CDR1 and CDR2 are LNHNV and YYDKDF (reference sequence). The CDR3 extends over 15 amino acids. CDR3 sequence reads: CATSSSLGGSGELFF. The CDR3 DNA reads as TGTGCCACCAGCAGTAGCCTTGGGGGGTCCGGGGAGCTGTTTTTT.